This entry is about one T cell receptor beta chain. The data were obtained in a study of blood T cell repertoires in COVID-19. In the study overall: Both acute and convalescent COVID-19 samples were obtained from the United States, Italy and Spain. T cells, B-cell-depleted T cells, or PBMCs provided the cDNA or gDNA that served as material.

In the original analysis: Nucleated cell number was recorded as an estimate derived from reference gene primer amplification. Method: immunoSEQ multiplex PCR; TCRdb's copy keeps in-frame clones and lacks some. That table supplies the V and J calls and clone size; D and trimming were determined from the DNA. The table has roughly 84,000 clones, roughly 80% seen once. There are 15 residues in the CDR3. Trimming shortened V by 6 bases and J by 7 bases, and 22 bases separated the two germline ends. Germline CDR1 is MRHNA and CDR2 is SNTAGT. The sequence was obtained from a woman at least 80 years old with acute or convalescent COVID-19. The chain employs TRBV6-4 and TRBJ2-7; weak D call: TRBD2 (7 bases). The sequenced sample consisted of peripheral blood. The CDR3 DNA follows: TGTGCCAGCAGCGGGGGGCGGGCCCCCCTGGCTGAGCAGTACTTC. Encoded protein: CASSGGRAPLAEQYF.